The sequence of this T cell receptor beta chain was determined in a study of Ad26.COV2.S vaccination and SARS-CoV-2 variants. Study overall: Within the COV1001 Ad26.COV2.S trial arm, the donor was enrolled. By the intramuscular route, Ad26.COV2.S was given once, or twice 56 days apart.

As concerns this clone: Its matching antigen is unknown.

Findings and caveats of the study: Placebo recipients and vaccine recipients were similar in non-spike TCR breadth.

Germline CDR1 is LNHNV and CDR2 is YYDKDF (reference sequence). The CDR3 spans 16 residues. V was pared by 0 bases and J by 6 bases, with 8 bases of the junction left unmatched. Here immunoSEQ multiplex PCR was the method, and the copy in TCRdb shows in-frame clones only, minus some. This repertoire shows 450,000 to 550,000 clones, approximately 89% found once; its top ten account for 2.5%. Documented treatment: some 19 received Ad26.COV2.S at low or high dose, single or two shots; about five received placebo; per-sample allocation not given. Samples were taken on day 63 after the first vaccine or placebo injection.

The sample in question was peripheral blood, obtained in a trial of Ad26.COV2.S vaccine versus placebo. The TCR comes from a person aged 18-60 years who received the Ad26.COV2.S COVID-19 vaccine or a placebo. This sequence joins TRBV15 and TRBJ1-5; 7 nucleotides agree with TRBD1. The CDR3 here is CATSREVGQVSQPQHF. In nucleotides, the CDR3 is TGTGCCACCAGCAGAGAAGTTGGACAGGTGAGTCAGCCCCAGCATTTT.